A single sample gave rise to the 13 T cell receptor beta chains below, sequenced in a study of regulatory T cells in long-lasting Graves disease. Arm-PCR of CDR3 regions and iRepertoire HTBI primers were the basis on which TCR beta libraries were built. TCRdb redid the calling of the multiplex PCR reads with MiXCR, one entry per CDR3 protein. The sample records more than 300,000 distinct CDR3 sequences, around a fifth being singletons. Time point in this sample: persistent/refractory GD, antithyroid drugs over 5 years with positive TRAb. The TCR library was prepared using RNA isolated from PBMCs. The sample in question was peripheral blood mononuclear cells (PBMCs), obtained when the disease was refractory, from a patient treated with antithyroid drugs. The receptors here all came from a female donor with Graves disease.

This clonotype was observed many times. The gene calls are TRBV7-3 and TRBJ1-6, with a weak D call TRBD1 (6 bases). This CDR3 spans 13 amino acids. Germline values: CDR1 SGHTA, CDR2 FQGTGA. The germline V and J ends were trimmed by 5 bases and 8 bases, with 10 bases remaining between them. The CDR3 DNA is TGTGCCAGCAGCCGTTACAGGGATTCACCCCTCCACTTT. This sequence encodes CASSRYRDSPLHF.

The chain carries TRBV9 and TRBJ2-7; weak D call: TRBD1 (5 bases). Trimming stripped 0 bases from V and 5 bases from J, with 12 bases between. The germline V gene encodes CDR1 SGDLS and CDR2 YYNGEE. This CDR3 spans 14 amino acids. In DNA form, the CDR3 reads TGTGCCAGCAGCGTAGGGGCAGGGCGGAACGAGCAGTACTTC. The encoded protein is CASSVGAGRNEQYF.

V usage is TRBV3-1 and J usage is TRBJ1-6, with 7 bases aligning to TRBD1. The CDR3 extends over 15 amino acids. Germline CDR1 is LGHDT and CDR2 is YNNKEL (reference sequence). Germline trimming cut 4 bases from V and 11 bases from J; bases unmatched to any gene: 11. This CDR3 is CASSLTGVLGPPLHF. In DNA form, the CDR3 reads TGTGCCAGCAGCCTTACAGGGGTTTTAGGACCACCCCTCCACTTT. The full variable domain, its missing parts supplied by reference TRBV3-1 and TRBJ1-6, is DTAVSQTPKYLVTQMGNDKSIKCEQNLGHDTMYWYKQDSKKFLKIMFSYNNKELIINETVPNRFSPKSPDKAHLNLHINSLELGDSAVYFCASSLTGVLGPPLHFGNGTRLTVT.

The gene calls are TRBV6-1 and TRBJ2-2, with TRBD1 matching 10 bases. After removal of 4 bases from V and 2 bases from J, the junction contained 1 base not matched to a gene. The CDR3 extends over 15 amino acids. Germline V gene data show CDR1 as MNHNS and CDR2 as SASEGT. CDR3: CASSGDRGNTGELFF. DNA of the CDR3: TGTGCCAGCAGTGGGGACAGGGGAAACACCGGGGAGCTGTTTTTT.

This clonotype showed up just a few times. The chain has TRBV10-3 and TRBJ1-2, with D perhaps TRBD1 (5 bases). The germline V gene encodes CDR1 ENHRY and CDR2 SYGVKD. The CDR3 has 19 amino acids. Deletions cut 0 bases from V and 8 bases from J, with 28 bases between. The CDR3 nucleotides are TGTGCCATCAGTGAGTCGAGAAGCCCAGCGTGGGGGACGATGTGGGGCTACACCTTC. This sequence encodes CAISESRSPAWGTMWGYTF.

A note on this clonotype: A clone one base away is much larger, so this may be a read error. The chain combines TRBV6-9 with TRBJ1-6; D is unresolved. CDR1 and CDR2 from the germline V gene are MNHGY and SVAAGI. This CDR3 is 14 amino acids long. The CDR3 loop reads CANSYSGRNSPLHF. The CDR3 nucleotides are TGTGCCAACAGTTACTCTGGCCGGAATTCACCCCTCCACTTT.

The chain has TRBV12-3 or TRBV12-4 and TRBJ2-5; 8 positions match TRBD1. The end of the DNA is better explained by TRBJ2-1, so the J call may be wrong. The CDR3 covers 13 residues. DNA of the CDR3: TGTGCCAGCACCCAGGGGGCTTTGGATGAGCAGTTCTTC. It encodes CASTQGALDEQFF.

The V and J genes are TRBV15 and TRBJ2-7, with TRBD2 matching over 10 bases. V lost 2 bases, J lost 4 bases, and 5 bases stayed unmatched. CDR3 length: 15 residues. Looked up from germline, CDR1 is LNHNV and CDR2 is YYDKDF (reference sequence). CDR3 loop: CATSRIGLAEYEQYF. In DNA form, the CDR3 reads TGTGCCACCAGCAGAATTGGACTAGCGGAATACGAGCAGTACTTC.

The chain carries TRBV7-6 and TRBJ2-5; possible D gene TRBD2, 5 bases. CDR1 is SGHVS and CDR2 is FNYEAQ in the germline V gene. CDR3 size: 16 residues. V was cut by 1 base and J by 5 bases, with 17 bases left in between. This chain's CDR3 is CASSLVGFGDPETQYF. CDR3 in DNA: TGTGCCAGCAGCTTAGTGGGGTTCGGGGATCCGGAGACCCAGTACTTC.

This clonotype was recorded many times. The rearrangement links TRBV30 to TRBJ2-7, with D possibly TRBD2 on 6 matching bases. This CDR3 is 12 amino acids long. The V end was cut by 0 bases, the J end by 6 bases, with 9 bases between. Per germline, CDR1 GTSNPN and CDR2 SVGIG (reference sequence). The CDR3 DNA reads as TGTGCCTGGAGTGTGGGGGGAGGCGAGCAGTACTTC. Translation: CAWSVGGGEQYF.

This clonotype was seen only a few times. This chain links TRBV28 with TRBJ1-1; TRBD1 might be the D (6 bases). Per the germline V gene, CDR1 is MDHEN and CDR2 is SYDVKM. There are 18 residues in the CDR3. Trimming removed 6 bases from V and 7 bases from J, with 30 bases in between. The CDR3 nucleotides read TGTGCCAGCAGCCTTTCCCCCTACCCGCTGACAGGTGATGGTGAAGCTTTCTTT. Protein sequence: CASSLSPYPLTGDGEAFF.

There are many counts of this clonotype. J is TRBJ1-5 and V is TRBV2, with a possible D match to TRBD1 (5 bases). CDR1 SNHLY and CDR2 FYNNEI come from the germline V gene. The length of the CDR3 is 13 residues. The V and J ends lost 7 bases and 7 bases respectively, with 14 bases between them. This CDR3 reads CASNAGTQQPQHF. CDR3 nucleotide sequence: TGTGCCAGCAATGCTGGGACCCAACAGCCCCAGCATTTT. Full variable domain (outside the CDR3, taken from reference TRBV2 and TRBJ1-5): EPEVTQTPSHQVTQMGQEVILRCVPISNHLYFYWYRQILGQKVEFLVSFYNNEISEKSEIFDDQFSVERPDGSNFTLKIRSTKLEDSAMYFCASNAGTQQPQHFGDGTRLSIL.

This clonotype was counted many times. V gene TRBV28 combines with J gene TRBJ1-5; D is perhaps TRBD1 (5 bases). The ends were cut back, 8 bases at V and 0 bases at J, with 20 bases in the middle. The germline gives CDR1 MDHEN, CDR2 SYDVKM. The CDR3 length is 17 residues. CDR3 region: CASCTGGERYSNQPQHF. The CDR3 region has the DNA TGTGCCAGCTGTACAGGCGGGGAGAGATATAGCAATCAGCCCCAGCATTTT.